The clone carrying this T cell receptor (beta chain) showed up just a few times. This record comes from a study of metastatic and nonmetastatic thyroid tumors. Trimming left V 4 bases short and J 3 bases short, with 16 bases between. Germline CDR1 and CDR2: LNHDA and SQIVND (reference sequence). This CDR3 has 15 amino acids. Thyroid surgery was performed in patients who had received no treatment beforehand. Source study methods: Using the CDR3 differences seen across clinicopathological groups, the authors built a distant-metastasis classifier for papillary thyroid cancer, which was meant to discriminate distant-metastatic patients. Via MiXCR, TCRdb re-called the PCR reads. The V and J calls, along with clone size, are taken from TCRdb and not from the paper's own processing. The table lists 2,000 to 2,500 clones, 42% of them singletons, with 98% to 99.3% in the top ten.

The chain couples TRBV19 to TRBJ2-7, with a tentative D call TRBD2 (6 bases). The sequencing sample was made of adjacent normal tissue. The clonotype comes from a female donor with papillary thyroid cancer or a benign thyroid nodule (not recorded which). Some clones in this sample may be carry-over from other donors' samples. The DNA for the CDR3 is TGTGCCAGTAGTACCCTAGAGGCGGGAAACTACGAGCAGTACTTC. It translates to CASSTLEAGNYEQYF.